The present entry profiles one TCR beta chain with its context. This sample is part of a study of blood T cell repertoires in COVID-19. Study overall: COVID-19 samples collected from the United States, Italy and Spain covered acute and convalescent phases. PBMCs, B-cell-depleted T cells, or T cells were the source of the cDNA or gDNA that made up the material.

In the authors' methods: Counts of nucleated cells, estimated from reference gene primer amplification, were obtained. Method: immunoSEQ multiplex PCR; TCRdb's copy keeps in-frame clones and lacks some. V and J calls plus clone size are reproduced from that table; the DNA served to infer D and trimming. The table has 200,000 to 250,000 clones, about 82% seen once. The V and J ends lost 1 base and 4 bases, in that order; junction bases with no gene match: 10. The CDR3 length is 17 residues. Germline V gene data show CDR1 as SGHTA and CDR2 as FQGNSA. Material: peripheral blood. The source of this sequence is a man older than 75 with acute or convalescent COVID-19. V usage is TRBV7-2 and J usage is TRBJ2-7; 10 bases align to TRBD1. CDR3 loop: CASSLVGGTGDLYEQYF. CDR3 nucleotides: TGTGCCAGCAGCTTAGTAGGAGGGACAGGGGATTTGTACGAGCAGTACTTC.